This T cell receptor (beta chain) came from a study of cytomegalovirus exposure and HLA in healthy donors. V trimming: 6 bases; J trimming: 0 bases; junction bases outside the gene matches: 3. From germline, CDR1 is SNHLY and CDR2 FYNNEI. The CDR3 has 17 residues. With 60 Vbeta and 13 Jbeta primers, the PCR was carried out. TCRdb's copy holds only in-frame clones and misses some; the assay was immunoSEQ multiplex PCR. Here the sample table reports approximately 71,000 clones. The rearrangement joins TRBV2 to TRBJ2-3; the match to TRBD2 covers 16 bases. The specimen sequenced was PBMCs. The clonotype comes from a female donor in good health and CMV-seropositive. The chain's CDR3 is CASRPGLAGGSTDTQYF. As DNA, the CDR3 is TGTGCCAGCAGGCCGGGACTAGCGGGAGGGAGCACAGATACGCAGTATTTT.